This T cell receptor beta chain was sequenced during a study of T cells after yellow fever vaccination. About the research overall: Researchers used SMART-Seq v4 Ultra Low Input to prepare fractions that had low cell numbers.

It was through 5'RACE template switching that TCR cDNA was made, with a universal primer site and UMIs added. TCRdb independently ran MiXCR on the 5' RACE reads; one entry per CDR3 protein. Of 65,000 to 90,000 distinct CDR3 sequences listed, 13% are singletons. General study results and limits: Clonotypes shared by both compartments, CD4 and CD8, made up a small share. Peaking faster, on day 5 versus 15, the secondary response was nonetheless weaker.

Sequenced material: CD8+ T cells not binding an NS4B(214-222) dextramer, sorted from PBMCs, taken roughly 20 days after the first yellow fever vaccination. The sequence was obtained from a man aged 18-30 years who received the YFV17D yellow fever vaccine.

The CDR3 nucleotides read TGCGCCAGCAGCCAAGGGGTGAACACTGAAGCTTTCTTT. Its translation is CASSQGVNTEAFF. The V call is TRBV4-1, the J call TRBJ1-1; D gene unclear. CDR1 and CDR2 from the germline V gene are MGHRA and YSYEKL. The CDR3 is made up of 13 amino acids. V lost 1 base to trimming and J lost 0 bases, with 3 bases between them.